This TCR beta chain is from a study of cytomegalovirus exposure and HLA in healthy donors. Study-level information: In terms of ancestry, the Caucasian-associated cluster contained 75% to 85% of the roughly 400 genotyped donors. Study-level findings and limits: Presence/absence analyses treated sequencing depth as roughly uniform across donors. The majority of TCR sequences were rare, yet some public TCRs appeared in many donors.

PCR involved 60 Vbeta and 13 Jbeta primers. Using immunoSEQ multiplex PCR, the repertoire was profiled, and TCRdb retains in-frame clones only, with some absent. The repertoire holds 150,000 to 200,000 clones, with more than 75% as singletons. A single count supports this clone. Antigen specificity is unknown. Other nucleotide sequences in the sample specify the same CDR3. The sequenced sample was PBMCs. The receptor comes from a woman in her 30s in good health and CMV-seropositive.

CDR3 sequence reads: CASSLDLGHDYGYTF. As DNA, the CDR3 is TGTGCCAGCAGCTTAGATCTGGGACACGACTATGGCTACACCTTC. V usage is TRBV11-2 and J usage is TRBJ1-2; D is perhaps TRBD1 (6 bases). Trimming removed 0 bases from V and 3 bases from J, with 11 bases in between. This CDR3 is built from 15 residues. Germline V CDR1 and CDR2: SGHAT, FQNNGV.